What follows are 3 T cell receptor beta chains derived from one specimen sequenced in a study of blood T cells in healthy people across ages. Next came a second PCR, run for roughly 7 to 12 cycles, which used a sample-barcoded 5' primer along with a J-beta primer mix. TCRdb passed the 5' RACE reads through MiXCR, listing each CDR3 protein once. The table has approximately 800,000 distinct CDR3 sequences, 56% seen once. Source material: blood. Source of these receptors: a man aged 35-49 years in good health.

J is TRBJ1-2 and V is TRBV29-1; 8 bases match TRBD1. Germline-derived CDR1 and CDR2 are SQVTM and ANQGSEA. This CDR3 has 16 residues. Trimming cost V 3 bases and J 4 bases; bases outside gene matches: 13. In DNA, the CDR3 is TGCAGCGTTGAGGATCGGACAGGGAACTGGGGCTATGGCTACACCTTC. Translating gives CSVEDRTGNWGYGYTF.

This sequence joins TRBV6-1 and TRBJ2-4, with D possibly called TRBD1 or TRBD2 (5 bases each). The end of the DNA aligns better with TRBJ2-7, so the J call may be wrong. CDR3 length: 15 residues. CDR1 is MNHNS, CDR2 SASEGT, per germline. The CDR3 DNA sequence: TGTGCCAGCAGTGAAAAGGGGAGTAGCCTGTACGAGCAGTACTTC. It translates to CASSEKGSSLYEQYF.

V usage is TRBV5-6 and J usage is TRBJ2-7; 9 nucleotides agree with TRBD1. Germline assignment: CDR1 SGHDT and CDR2 YYEEEE. The CDR3 totals 17 residues. V lost 4 bases to trimming and J lost 7 bases; unmatched junction nucleotides: 18. The CDR3 DNA sequence: TGTGCCAGCAGCACGGGGACAGGGCTTCCCATGGGGAATGAGCAGTACTTC. Protein: CASSTGTGLPMGNEQYF.